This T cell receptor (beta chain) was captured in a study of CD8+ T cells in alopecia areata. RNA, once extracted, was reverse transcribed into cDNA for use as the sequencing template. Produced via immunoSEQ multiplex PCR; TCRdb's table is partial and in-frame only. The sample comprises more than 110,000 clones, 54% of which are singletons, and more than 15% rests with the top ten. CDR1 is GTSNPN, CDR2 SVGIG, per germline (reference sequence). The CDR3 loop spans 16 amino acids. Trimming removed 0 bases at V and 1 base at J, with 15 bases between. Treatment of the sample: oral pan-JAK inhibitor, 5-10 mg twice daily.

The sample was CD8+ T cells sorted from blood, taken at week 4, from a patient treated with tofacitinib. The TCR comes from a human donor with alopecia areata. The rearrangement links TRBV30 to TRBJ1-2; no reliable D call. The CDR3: CAWSVPILSSNYGYTF. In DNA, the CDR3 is TGTGCCTGGAGTGTCCCGATACTGTCGAGTAACTATGGCTACACCTTC.